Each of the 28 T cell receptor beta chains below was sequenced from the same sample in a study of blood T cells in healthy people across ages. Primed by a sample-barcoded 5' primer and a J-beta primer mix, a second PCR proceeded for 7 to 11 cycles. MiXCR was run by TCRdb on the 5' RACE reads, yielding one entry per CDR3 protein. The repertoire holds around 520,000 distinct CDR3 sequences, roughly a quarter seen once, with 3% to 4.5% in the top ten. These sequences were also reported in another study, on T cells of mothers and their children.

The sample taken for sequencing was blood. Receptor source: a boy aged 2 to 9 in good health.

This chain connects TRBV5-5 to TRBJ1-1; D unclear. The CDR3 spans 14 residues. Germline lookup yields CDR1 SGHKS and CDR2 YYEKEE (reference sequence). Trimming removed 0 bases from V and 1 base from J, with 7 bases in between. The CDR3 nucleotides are TGTGCCAGCAGCTTGGAGACACAGAACACTGAAGCTTTCTTT. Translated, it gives CASSLETQNTEAFF.

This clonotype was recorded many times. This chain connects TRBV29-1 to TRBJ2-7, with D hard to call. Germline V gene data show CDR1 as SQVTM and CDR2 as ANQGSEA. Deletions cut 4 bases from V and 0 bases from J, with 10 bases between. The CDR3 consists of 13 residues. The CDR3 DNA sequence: TGCAGCGTTGTTAGGGTGGCCTCCTACGAGCAGTACTTC. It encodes CSVVRVASYEQYF.

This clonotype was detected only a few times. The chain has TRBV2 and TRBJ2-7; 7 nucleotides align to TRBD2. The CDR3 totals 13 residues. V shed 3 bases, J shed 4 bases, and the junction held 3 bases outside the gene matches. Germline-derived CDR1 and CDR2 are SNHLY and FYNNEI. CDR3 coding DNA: TGTGCCAGCAGTGACGGGGGGACGTACGAGCAGTACTTC. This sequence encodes CASSDGGTYEQYF.

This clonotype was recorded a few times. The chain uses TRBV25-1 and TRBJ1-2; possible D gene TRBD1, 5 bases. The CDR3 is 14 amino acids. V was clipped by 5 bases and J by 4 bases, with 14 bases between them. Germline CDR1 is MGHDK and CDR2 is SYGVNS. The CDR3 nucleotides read TGTGCCAGCAGTCCAGTCGGACACCTCTATGGCTACACCTTC. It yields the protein CASSPVGHLYGYTF.

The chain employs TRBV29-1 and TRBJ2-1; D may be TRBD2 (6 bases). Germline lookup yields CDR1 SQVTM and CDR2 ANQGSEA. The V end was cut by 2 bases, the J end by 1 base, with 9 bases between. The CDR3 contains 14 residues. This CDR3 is CSVEPGTSYNEQFF. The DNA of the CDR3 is TGCAGCGTTGAACCGGGGACTTCCTACAATGAGCAGTTCTTC.

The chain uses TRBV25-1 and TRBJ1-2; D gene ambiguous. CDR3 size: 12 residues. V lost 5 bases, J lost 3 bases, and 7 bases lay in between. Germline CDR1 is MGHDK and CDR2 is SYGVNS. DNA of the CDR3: TGTGCCAGCAGTCGGGGTGACTATGGCTACACCTTC. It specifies CASSRGDYGYTF.

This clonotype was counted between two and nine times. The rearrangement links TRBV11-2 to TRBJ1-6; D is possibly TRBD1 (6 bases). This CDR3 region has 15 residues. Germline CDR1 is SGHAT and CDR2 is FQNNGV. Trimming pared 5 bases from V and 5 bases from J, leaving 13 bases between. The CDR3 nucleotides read TGTGCCAGCAGCCGCAGGGGTGGAGATAATTCACCCCTCCACTTT. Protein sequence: CASSRRGGDNSPLHF.

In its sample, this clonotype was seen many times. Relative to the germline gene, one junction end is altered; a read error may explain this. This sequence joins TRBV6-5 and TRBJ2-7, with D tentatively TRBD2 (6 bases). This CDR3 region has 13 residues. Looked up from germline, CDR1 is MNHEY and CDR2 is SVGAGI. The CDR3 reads CASSGTSTYEQYF. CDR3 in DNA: TGCGCCAGCAGTGGAACTAGCACTTACGAGCAGTACTTC.

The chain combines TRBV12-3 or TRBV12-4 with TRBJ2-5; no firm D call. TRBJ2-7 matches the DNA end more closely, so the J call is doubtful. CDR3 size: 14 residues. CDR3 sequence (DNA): TGTGCCAGCAGTTTAGTGGCGAGCTCCTACGAGCAGTACTTC. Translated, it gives CASSLVASSYEQYF.

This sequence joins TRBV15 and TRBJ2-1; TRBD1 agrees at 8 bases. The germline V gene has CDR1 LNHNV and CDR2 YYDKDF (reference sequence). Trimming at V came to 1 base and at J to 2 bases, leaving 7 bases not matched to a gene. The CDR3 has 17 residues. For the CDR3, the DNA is TGTGCCACCAGCAGAGGGACAGGGACCCGCGCCTACAATGAGCAGTTCTTC. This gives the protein CATSRGTGTRAYNEQFF.

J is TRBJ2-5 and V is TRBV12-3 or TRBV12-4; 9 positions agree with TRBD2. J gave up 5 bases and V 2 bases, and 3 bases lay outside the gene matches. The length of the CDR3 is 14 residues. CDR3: CASSLSGRLETQYF. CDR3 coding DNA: TGTGCCAGCAGTTTAAGCGGGAGGCTCGAGACCCAGTACTTC.

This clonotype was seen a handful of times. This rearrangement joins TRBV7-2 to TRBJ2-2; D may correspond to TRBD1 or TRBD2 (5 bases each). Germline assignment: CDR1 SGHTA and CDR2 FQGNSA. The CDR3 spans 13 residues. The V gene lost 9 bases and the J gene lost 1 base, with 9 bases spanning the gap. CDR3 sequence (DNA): TGTGCCAGGGGACCGAGGAACACCGGGGAGCTGTTTTTT. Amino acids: CARGPRNTGELFF. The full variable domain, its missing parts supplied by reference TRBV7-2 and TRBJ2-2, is GAGVSQSPSNKVTEKGKDVELRCDPISGHTALYWYRQSLGQGLEFLIYFQGNSAPDKSGLPSDRFSAERTGGSVSTLTIQRTQQEDSAVYLCARGPRNTGELFFGEGSRLTVL.

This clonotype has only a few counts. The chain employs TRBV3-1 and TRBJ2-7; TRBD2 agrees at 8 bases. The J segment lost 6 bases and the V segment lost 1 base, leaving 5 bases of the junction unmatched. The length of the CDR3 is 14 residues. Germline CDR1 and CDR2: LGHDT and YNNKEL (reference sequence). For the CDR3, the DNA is TGTGCCAGCAGCCAAGGGACTAGCCTCTTCGAGCAGTACTTC. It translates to CASSQGTSLFEQYF.

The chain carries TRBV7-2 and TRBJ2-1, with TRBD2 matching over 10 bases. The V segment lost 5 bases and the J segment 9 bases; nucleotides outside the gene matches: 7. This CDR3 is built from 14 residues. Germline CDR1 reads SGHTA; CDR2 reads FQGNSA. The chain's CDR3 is CASSISGRAGEQFF. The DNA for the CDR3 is TGTGCCAGCAGCATAAGCGGGAGGGCCGGTGAGCAGTTCTTC.

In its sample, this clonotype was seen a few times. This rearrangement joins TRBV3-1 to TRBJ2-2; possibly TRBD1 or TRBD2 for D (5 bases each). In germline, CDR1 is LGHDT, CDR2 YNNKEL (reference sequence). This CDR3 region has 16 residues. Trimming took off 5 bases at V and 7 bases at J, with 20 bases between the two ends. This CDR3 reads CASSAHGAEPGGELFF. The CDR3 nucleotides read TGTGCCAGCAGCGCGCACGGGGCGGAGCCGGGCGGGGAGCTGTTTTTT.

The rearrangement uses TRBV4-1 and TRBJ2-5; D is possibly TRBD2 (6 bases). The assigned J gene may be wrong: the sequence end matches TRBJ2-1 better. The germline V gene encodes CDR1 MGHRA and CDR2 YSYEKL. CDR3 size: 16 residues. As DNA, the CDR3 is TGCGCCAGCAGGGGGGAGGTTAGGGGAACCTACAATGAGCAGTTCTTC. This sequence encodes CASRGEVRGTYNEQFF.

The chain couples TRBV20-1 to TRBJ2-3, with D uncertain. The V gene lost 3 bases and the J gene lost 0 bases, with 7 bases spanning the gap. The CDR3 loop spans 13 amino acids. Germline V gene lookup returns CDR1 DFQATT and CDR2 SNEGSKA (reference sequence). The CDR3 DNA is TGCAGTGCTAGCGGATTCAGCACAGATACGCAGTATTTT. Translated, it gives CSASGFSTDTQYF.

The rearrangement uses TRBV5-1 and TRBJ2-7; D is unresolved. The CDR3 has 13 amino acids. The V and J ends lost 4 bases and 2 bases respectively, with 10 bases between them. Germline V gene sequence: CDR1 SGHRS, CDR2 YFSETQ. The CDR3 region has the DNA TGCGCCAGCAGCCCGGACCCTCCCTACGAGCAGTACTTC. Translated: CASSPDPPYEQYF. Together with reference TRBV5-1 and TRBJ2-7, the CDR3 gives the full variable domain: KAGVTQTPRYLIKTRGQQVTLSCSPISGHRSVSWYQQTPGQGLQFLFEYFSETQRNKGNFPGRFSGRQFSNSRSEMNVSTLELGDSALYLCASSPDPPYEQYFGPGTRLTVT.

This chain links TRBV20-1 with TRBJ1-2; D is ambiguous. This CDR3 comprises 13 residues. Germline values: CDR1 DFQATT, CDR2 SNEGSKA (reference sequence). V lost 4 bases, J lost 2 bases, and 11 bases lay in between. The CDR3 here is CSANSRGNYGYTF. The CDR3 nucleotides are TGCAGTGCTAATTCCAGAGGCAACTATGGCTACACCTTC.

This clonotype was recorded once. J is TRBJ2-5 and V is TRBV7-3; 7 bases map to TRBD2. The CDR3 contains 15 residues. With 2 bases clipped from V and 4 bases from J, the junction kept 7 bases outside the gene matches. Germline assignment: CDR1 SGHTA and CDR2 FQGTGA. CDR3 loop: CASSLGGTMRETQYF. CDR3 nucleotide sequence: TGTGCCAGCAGCTTAGGGGGGACTATGCGAGAGACCCAGTACTTC.

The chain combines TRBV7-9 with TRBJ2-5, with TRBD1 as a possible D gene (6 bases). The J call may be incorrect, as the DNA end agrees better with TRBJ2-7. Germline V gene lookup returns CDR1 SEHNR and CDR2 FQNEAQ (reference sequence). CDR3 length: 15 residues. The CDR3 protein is CASSSRGEPTYEQYF. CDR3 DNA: TGTGCCAGCAGCTCCAGGGGTGAACCGACCTACGAGCAGTACTTC.

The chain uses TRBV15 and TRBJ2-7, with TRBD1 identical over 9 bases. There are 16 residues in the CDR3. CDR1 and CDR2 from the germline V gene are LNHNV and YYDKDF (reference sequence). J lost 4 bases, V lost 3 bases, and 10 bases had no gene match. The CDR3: CATSSWEKDRGYEQYF. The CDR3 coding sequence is TGTGCCACCAGCAGCTGGGAAAAAGACAGGGGGTACGAGCAGTACTTC.

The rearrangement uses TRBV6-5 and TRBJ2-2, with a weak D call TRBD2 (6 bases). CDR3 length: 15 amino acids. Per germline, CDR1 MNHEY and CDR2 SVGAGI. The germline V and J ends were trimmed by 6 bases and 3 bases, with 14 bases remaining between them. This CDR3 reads CASSYRGSYTGELFF. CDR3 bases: TGTGCCAGCAGCTACCGGGGGTCATACACCGGGGAGCTGTTTTTT.

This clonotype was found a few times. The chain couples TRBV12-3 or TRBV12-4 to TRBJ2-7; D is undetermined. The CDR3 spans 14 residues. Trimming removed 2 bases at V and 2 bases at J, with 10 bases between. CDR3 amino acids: CASSLHGRAYEQYF. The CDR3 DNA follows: TGTGCCAGCAGTTTACATGGCCGGGCCTACGAGCAGTACTTC.

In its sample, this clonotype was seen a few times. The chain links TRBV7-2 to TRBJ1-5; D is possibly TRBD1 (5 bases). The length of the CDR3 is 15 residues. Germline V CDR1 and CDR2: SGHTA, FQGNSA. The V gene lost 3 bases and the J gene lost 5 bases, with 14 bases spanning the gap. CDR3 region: CASSFRDGPDQPQHF. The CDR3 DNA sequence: TGTGCCAGCAGCTTCCGGGACGGCCCAGATCAGCCCCAGCATTTT.

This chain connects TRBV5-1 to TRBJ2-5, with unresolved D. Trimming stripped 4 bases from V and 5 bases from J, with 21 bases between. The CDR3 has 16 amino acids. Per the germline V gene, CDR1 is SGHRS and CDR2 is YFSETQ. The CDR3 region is CASSTSGPNPGETQYF. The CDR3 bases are TGCGCCAGCAGCACCTCAGGACCAAACCCCGGGGAGACCCAGTACTTC.

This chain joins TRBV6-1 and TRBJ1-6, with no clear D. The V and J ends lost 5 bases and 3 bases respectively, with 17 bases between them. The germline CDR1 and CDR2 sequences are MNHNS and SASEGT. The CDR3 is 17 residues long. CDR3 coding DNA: TGTGCCAGCAGTCCCATGAACCCCGGGGTCTATAATTCACCCCTCCACTTT. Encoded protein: CASSPMNPGVYNSPLHF.

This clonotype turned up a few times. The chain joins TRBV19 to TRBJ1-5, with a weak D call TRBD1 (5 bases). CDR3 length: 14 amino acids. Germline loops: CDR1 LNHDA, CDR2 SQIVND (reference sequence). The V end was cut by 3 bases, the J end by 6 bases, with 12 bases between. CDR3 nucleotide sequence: TGTGCCAGTAGTATTGGGCCGGGGGGTCAGCCCCAGCATTTT. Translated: CASSIGPGGQPQHF.